This TCR beta chain was observed in a study of immune characterization of retroperitoneal liposarcoma. MiXCR was run by TCRdb on the PCR reads, yielding one entry per CDR3 protein. The sample carries approximately 10,000 distinct CDR3 sequences, roughly 26% recorded once. This receptor was obtained from a female donor with retroperitoneal liposarcoma. The sample was tumor tissue.

The CDR3 sequence: CASSPDRAPYEQYF. The CDR3 DNA reads TGTGCCAGCAGCCCCGACAGGGCTCCGTACGAGCAGTACTTC. The chain links TRBV6-1 to TRBJ2-1; 7 bases are a match to TRBD1. The J call may be in error: the DNA end matches TRBJ2-7 better. Germline V lookup: CDR1 MNHNS, CDR2 SASEGT. The CDR3 is 14 amino acids.